This entry lists 3 T cell receptor beta chains sequenced from one sample in a study of T-cell memory formation after mild COVID-19. In TCRdb, the 5' RACE reads were re-called with MiXCR into one record per CDR3 protein. The sample has about 400,000 distinct CDR3 sequences, less than 25% seen once. The sequencing input was PBMCs or a T cell subset sorted from them (not recorded which). The receptors come from an adult woman who had mild COVID-19 (a few samples of this study predate the infection). Cell type and time point are not known.

V is TRBV25-1 and J is TRBJ2-4; D possibly matches TRBD1 or TRBD2 (6 bases each). V lost 1 base, J lost 0 bases, and 16 bases lay in between. From germline, CDR1 is MGHDK and CDR2 SYGVNS. This CDR3 is 18 amino acids long. For the CDR3, the DNA is TGTGCCAGCAGTGAATTAGGGGGGCATGACCTAGCCAAAAACATTCAGTACTTC. Translation gives CASSELGGHDLAKNIQYF.

The chain uses TRBV7-9 and TRBJ1-1; no firm D call. CDR3 length: 14 residues. Germline V CDR1 and CDR2: SEHNR, FQNEAQ (reference sequence). V was shortened by 4 bases and J by 5 bases, with 14 bases between the two germline ends. The CDR3 DNA is TGTGCCAGCAGCTACGGGTCGGTTTGGACTGAAGCTTTCTTT. Translating gives CASSYGSVWTEAFF.

The chain recombines TRBV14 with TRBJ2-3; 7 bases fit TRBD2. Germline-derived CDR1 and CDR2 are SGHDN and FVKESK. Germline trimming cut 0 bases from V and 1 base from J; bases unmatched to any gene: 7. The CDR3 runs 17 residues. The CDR3 DNA follows: TGTGCCAGCAGCCAAGAAAGTCCCAGCGGGGGCACAGATACGCAGTATTTT. This gives the protein CASSQESPSGGTDTQYF.